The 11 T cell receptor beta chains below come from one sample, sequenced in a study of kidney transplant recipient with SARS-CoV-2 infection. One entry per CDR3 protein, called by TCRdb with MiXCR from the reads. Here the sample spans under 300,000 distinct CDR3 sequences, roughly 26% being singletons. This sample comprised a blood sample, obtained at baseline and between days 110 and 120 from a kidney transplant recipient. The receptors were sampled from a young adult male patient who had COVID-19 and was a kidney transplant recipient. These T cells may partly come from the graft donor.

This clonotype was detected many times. In DNA, the CDR3 is TGTGCCACCCTAAGGACACTCAGCTCCTACAATGAGCAGTTCTTC. Protein: CATLRTLSSYNEQFF. The chain uses TRBV2 and TRBJ2-1, with a tentative D call TRBD1 (5 bases). Germline V lookup: CDR1 SNHLY, CDR2 FYNNEI. Trimming pared 10 bases from V and 0 bases from J, leaving 16 bases between. This CDR3 has 15 amino acids.

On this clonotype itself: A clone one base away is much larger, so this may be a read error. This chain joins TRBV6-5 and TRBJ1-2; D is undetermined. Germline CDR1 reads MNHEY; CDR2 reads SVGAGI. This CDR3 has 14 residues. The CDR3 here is CANSQLPGDYGYTF. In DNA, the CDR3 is TGTGCCAACAGTCAATTACCAGGAGATTATGGCTACACCTTC.

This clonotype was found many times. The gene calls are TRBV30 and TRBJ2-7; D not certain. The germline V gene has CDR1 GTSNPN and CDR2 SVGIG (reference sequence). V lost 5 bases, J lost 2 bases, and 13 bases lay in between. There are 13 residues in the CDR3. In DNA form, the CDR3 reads TGTGCCTGGGAGACGGCAGGACCCTACGAGCAGTACTTC. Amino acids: CAWETAGPYEQYF.

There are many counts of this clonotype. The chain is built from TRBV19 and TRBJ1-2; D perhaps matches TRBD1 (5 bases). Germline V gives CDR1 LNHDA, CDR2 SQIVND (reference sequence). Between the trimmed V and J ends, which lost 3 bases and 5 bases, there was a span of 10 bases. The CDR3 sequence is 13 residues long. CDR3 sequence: CASSMIGDYGYTF. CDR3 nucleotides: TGTGCCAGTAGTATGATAGGGGATTATGGCTACACCTTC. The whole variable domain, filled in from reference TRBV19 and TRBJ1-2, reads DGGITQSPKYLFRKEGQNVTLSCEQNLNHDAMYWYRQDPGQGLRLIYYSQIVNDFQKGDIAEGYSVSREKKESFPLTVTSAQKNPTAFYLCASSMIGDYGYTFGSGTRLTVV.

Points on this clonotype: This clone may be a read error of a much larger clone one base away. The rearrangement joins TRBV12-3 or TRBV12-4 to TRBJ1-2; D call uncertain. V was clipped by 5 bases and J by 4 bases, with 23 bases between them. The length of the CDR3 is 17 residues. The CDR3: CASSTKPSFRKTYGYTF. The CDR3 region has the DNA TGTGCCAGCAGTACGAAACCCAGCTTCCGAAAGACCTATGGCTACACCTTC.

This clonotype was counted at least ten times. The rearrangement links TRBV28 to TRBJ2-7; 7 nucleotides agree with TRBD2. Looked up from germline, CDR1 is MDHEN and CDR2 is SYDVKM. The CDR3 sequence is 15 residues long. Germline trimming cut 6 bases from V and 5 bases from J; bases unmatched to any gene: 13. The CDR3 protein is CASRRREKRPHEQYF. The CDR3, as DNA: TGTGCCAGCAGGAGGCGGGAGAAGCGGCCCCACGAGCAGTACTTC.

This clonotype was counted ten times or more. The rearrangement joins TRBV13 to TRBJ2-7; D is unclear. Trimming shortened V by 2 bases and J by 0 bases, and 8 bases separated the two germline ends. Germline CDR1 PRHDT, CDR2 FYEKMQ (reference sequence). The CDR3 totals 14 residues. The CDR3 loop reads CASSLRGNSYEQYF. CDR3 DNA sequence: TGTGCCAGCAGCTTACGTGGGAACTCCTACGAGCAGTACTTC.

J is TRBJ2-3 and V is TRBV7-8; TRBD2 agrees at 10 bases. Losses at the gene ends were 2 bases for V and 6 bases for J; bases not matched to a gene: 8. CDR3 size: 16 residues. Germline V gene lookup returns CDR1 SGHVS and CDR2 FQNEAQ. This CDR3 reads CASSLTVAGGVDTQYF. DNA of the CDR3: TGTGCCAGCAGCTTAACGGTAGCGGGAGGTGTCGATACGCAGTATTTT.

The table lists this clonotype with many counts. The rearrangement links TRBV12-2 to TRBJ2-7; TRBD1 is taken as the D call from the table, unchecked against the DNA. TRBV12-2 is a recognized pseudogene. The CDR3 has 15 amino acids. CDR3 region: CASRFPGTGVYEQYF. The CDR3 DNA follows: TGTGCAAGTCGCTTTCCCGGGACAGGGGTCTACGAGCAGTACTTC.

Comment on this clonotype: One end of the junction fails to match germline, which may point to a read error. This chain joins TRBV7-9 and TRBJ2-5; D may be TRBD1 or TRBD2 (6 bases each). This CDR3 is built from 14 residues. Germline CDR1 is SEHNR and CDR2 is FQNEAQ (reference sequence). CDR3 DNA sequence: TGTGCCAGCAGCTCCGGGGGCCACCAAGAGGCCCAGTACTTC. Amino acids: CASSSGGHQEAQYF.

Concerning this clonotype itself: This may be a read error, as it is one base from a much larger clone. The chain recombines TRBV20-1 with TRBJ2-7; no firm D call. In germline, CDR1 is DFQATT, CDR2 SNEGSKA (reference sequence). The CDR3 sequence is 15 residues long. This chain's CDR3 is CSARDFRASLYEQHF. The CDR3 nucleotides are TGCAGTGCTAGAGACTTCCGGGCCTCCTTATACGAGCAGCACTTC.